The rows below give T cell receptor beta chains drawn from one sample of a study of shared clonotypes between healthy human individuals. Clones were read by immunoSEQ multiplex PCR, and TCRdb kept only the in-frame ones, dropping some. The profile shows about 1.5 million clones, around 97% of them singletons. The sequencing input was naive CD4+ T cells sorted from blood. Source of these receptors: a man younger than 45 in good health. The CDR3 runs from the conserved cysteine through the conserved F or W. A D gene is named only where the DNA matches it firmly. Clone size is not always given. Where it is, it says once, few, many or a class for expanded clones.

size: .
D: .
V: TRBV7-8
J: TRBJ2-1
DNA: TGTGCCAGCAGCCCCGCGGCCATTGGGAATGAGCAGTTCTTC
CDR3: CASSPAAIGNEQFF

size: few
D: .
V: TRBV7-9
J: TRBJ2-7
DNA: TGTGCCAGCAGCTTAATGACGGGGGCCTACGAGCAGTACTTC
CDR3: CASSLMTGAYEQYF

size: .
D: TRBD1
V: TRBV6-6
J: TRBJ1-2
DNA: TGTGCCGGCACAGGGGGCGAATCTAACTATGGCTACACCTTC
CDR3: CAGTGGESNYGYTF

size: .
D: .
V: TRBV4-1
J: TRBJ2-3
DNA: TGCGCCAGCAGCCCTTCAGGGTCCAAAACCACAGATACGCAGTATTTT
CDR3: CASSPSGSKTTDTQYF

size: .
D: TRBD2
V: TRBV11-2
J: TRBJ2-1
DNA: TGTGCCAGCAGCTTATATGGGACTAGCGAGTACAATGAGCAGTTCTTC
CDR3: CASSLYGTSEYNEQFF

size: .
D: .
V: TRBV5-6
J: TRBJ2-7
DNA: TGTGCCAGCAGCCTGCGGTTGTTCCAGGAGCAGTACTTC
CDR3: CASSLRLFQEQYF

size: .
D: .
V: TRBV4-1
J: TRBJ2-5
DNA: TGCGCCAGCAGCCAGATCCCCCTAGAGACCCAGTACTTC
CDR3: CASSQIPLETQYF

size: .
D: .
V: TRBV19
J: TRBJ2-7
DNA: TGTGCCAGTAGTTTAGCGAACAGCTACGAGCAGTACTTC
CDR3: CASSLANSYEQYF

size: .
D: .
V: TRBV7-2
J: TRBJ2-1
DNA: TGTGCCAGCAGCTTAATCCTGGATCAGTTCTTC
CDR3: CASSLILDQFF

size: .
D: .
V: TRBV6-6
J: TRBJ1-1
DNA: TGTGCCAGCAGTTACGACGTATCATTGAACACTGAAGCTTTCTTT
CDR3: CASSYDVSLNTEAFF

size: .
D: TRBD2
V: TRBV5-5
J: TRBJ2-7
DNA: TGTGCCAGCAGCCTGGGGACTAGCGGCCCGCTTGGGGAGCAGTACTTC
CDR3: CASSLGTSGPLGEQYF

size: .
D: .
V: TRBV5-6
J: TRBJ2-7
DNA: TGTGCCAGCAGCCTAGGAGGGTGGGAATACGAGCAGTACTTC
CDR3: CASSLGGWEYEQYF

size: .
D: TRBD2
V: TRBV29-1
J: TRBJ2-7
DNA: TGCAGCGTTTCTAGCGGGAGTCTCTCCTACGAGCAGTACTTC
CDR3: CSVSSGSLSYEQYF

size: .
D: TRBD2
V: TRBV4-2
J: TRBJ2-1
DNA: TGTGCCAGCAGCCAAGGACTAGCGGGAGTAGGTGAGCAGTTCTTC
CDR3: CASSQGLAGVGEQFF

size: .
D: TRBD1
V: TRBV4-3
J: TRBJ2-2
DNA: TGCGCCAGCAGCCACCCCCCTGGGACAGGGGCGATCAAAACCGGGGAGCTGTTTTTT
CDR3: CASSHPPGTGAIKTGELFF

size: .
D: TRBD2
V: TRBV6-5
J: TRBJ2-5
DNA: TGTGCCAGCAGGCCAGCGGGAGGGAAAAAAGAGACCCAGTACTTC
CDR3: CASRPAGGKKETQYF

size: once
D: TRBD1
V: TRBV13
J: TRBJ2-3
DNA: TGTGCCAGCAGCTCTCCAGACAGGGGGCGCACAGATACGCAGTATTTT
CDR3: CASSSPDRGRTDTQYF

size: .
D: .
V: TRBV6-5
J: TRBJ1-3
DNA: TGTGCCAGCCGGGACTCTGGAAACACCATATATTTT
CDR3: CASRDSGNTIYF